The text below deals with one TCR beta chain. This clonotype was seen repeatedly, ten times or more. Its antigen target is currently unknown. No base quality values were provided; no much bigger clone lies one nucleotide off. These data are taken from a study of T-cell reconstitution after alpha-beta-depleted transplantation in children listed by TCRdb under 2016. For context, the study as a whole: Using TCR repertoire profiling, the study quantitatively followed how T-cell immune reconstitution unfolded in children after TCRalphabeta/CD19-depleted allogeneic hematopoietic cell transplantation.

In the germline V gene (reference sequence), CDR1 corresponds to LNHNV and CDR2 to YYDKDF. The CDR3 sequence holds 15 residues, the cysteine and phenylalanine included. The sequence is cut down to CDR3 DNA, 45 bases in frame from base 1. V loses 0 bases, J loses 2 bases, and the germline ends lie 10 bases apart. Libraries were made using PCR. TCRdb lists the instrument as Illumina HiSeq 2500. TCR libraries were prepared with molecular barcoding, using unique molecular identifiers to normalize TCRbeta repertoire quantification. The public reads were run again by TCRdb, first through fastp at Q25 and then through MiXCR, and only productive beta chains were kept. Entries that share a CDR3 protein sequence are merged under the most common genes and DNA. For this sample the table gives hundreds of thousands of distinct CDR3 sequences, of which around 17% were detected only once. The top ten constitute 1.1% of the sample.

Sequencing used PBMCs from the stem cell graft donor, obtained from the stem cell graft. This chain is built from TRBV15 and TRBJ1-2; a tentative D match to TRBD1 spans 5 bases. The clonotype originates from a human donor who donated a stem cell graft to a child with acute myeloid leukemia. The CDR3 protein sequence reads: CATSRDLGGNYGYTF. In nucleotide form, the sequence is TGTGCCACCAGCAGAGATCTGGGGGGGAACTATGGCTACACCTTC.